This T cell receptor (beta chain) was identified in a study of T cell clonotyping in hematopoietic cell transplantation. Assay: immunoSEQ multiplex PCR; the TCRdb copy retains only in-frame clones and omits some. The sample lists roughly 11,000 clones, 85% to 90% occurring once. The CDR3 sequence is 13 residues long. Germline values: CDR1 MNHEY, CDR2 SVGAGI. V shed 7 bases and J shed 3 bases, with 13 bases lying between them. Study-wide results and limits: Cells were unsorted, so CD4 and CD8 contributions were not separated.

Details on this clone: Its antigen is currently unknown.

V is TRBV6-5 and J is TRBJ2-7; no firm D call. The TCR comes from a human donor who either received an allogeneic hematopoietic cell transplant for a myeloid malignancy or was a related donor (not recorded which). Some clones in this sample may be carry-over from other donors' samples. Sequenced: peripheral blood mononuclear cells. CDR3 sequence (DNA): TGTGCCAGCACTGCGCCCTGGCTCTACGAGCAGTACTTC. Its translation: CASTAPWLYEQYF.